This passage covers 22 T cell receptor beta chains from one sample sequenced in a study of T cell responses to AZD1222 COVID-19 vaccine. Here immunoSEQ multiplex PCR was the method, and the copy in TCRdb shows in-frame clones only, minus some. The sample has 150,000 to 200,000 clones, roughly nine tenths seen once. The sample here was peripheral blood, taken on day 0 of AZD1222 vaccination. The receptors were sampled from an adult in good health.

This chain joins TRBV27 and TRBJ1-2; D is undetermined. The CDR3 covers 13 residues. CDR1 is MNHEY, CDR2 SMNVEV, per germline (reference sequence). Trimming shortened V by 5 bases and J by 3 bases, and 10 bases separated the two germline ends. The CDR3 sequence: CASSASGDYGYTF. Here the CDR3 DNA reads TGTGCCAGCAGTGCATCCGGGGACTATGGCTACACCTTC.

The rearrangement links TRBV29-1 to TRBJ2-1; 11 nucleotides line up with TRBD1. CDR3 size: 15 residues. V lost 7 bases, J lost 5 bases, and 10 bases stayed unmatched. Germline assignment: CDR1 SQVTM and CDR2 ANQGSEA. This CDR3 is CSADRGRLGNNEQFF. CDR3 DNA sequence: TGCAGCGCGGACAGGGGGCGCCTTGGGAACAATGAGCAGTTCTTC.

The chain links TRBV7-9 to TRBJ2-7, with 8 bases lining up with TRBD2. The J segment lost 3 bases and the V segment lost 4 bases, leaving 11 bases of the junction unmatched. CDR3 size: 16 residues. CDR1 is SEHNR and CDR2 is FQNEAQ in the germline V gene (reference sequence). The CDR3 spells CASSSVAGRPVYEQYF. In DNA, the CDR3 is TGTGCCAGCAGCTCGGTAGCGGGGCGGCCCGTCTACGAGCAGTACTTC.

The V call is TRBV6-5, the J call TRBJ1-1, with TRBD1 as a possible D gene (5 bases). The germline V gene encodes CDR1 MNHEY and CDR2 SVGAGI. Trimming removed 7 bases at V and 1 base at J, with 13 bases between. The length of the CDR3 is 14 residues. The CDR3 DNA reads as TGTGCCAGCATCTTTGAGGGGCGGAACACTGAAGCTTTCTTT. Amino acid sequence: CASIFEGRNTEAFF.

The chain is built from TRBV4-1 and TRBJ1-1; 7 bases fit TRBD1. The V gene end was trimmed by 1 base and the J gene end by 4 bases; junction bases not matched to a gene: 6. This CDR3 contains 15 residues. Germline CDR1 is MGHRA and CDR2 is YSYEKL. In nucleotides, the CDR3 is TGCGCCAGCAGCCAAGGAGGGGGCAAGGGCACTGAAGCTTTCTTT. It yields the protein CASSQGGGKGTEAFF.

Of note for this clone: Other DNA variants within this sample encode the same CDR3. This chain connects TRBV7-9 to TRBJ1-2; D gene uncertain. V shed 5 bases and J shed 7 bases, with 8 bases lying between them. Per germline, CDR1 SEHNR and CDR2 FQNEAQ (reference sequence). CDR3 length: 11 residues. The CDR3 DNA follows: TGTGCCAGCAGCCCGACTACTGGCTACACCTTC. It translates to CASSPTTGYTF. Together with reference TRBV7-9 and TRBJ1-2, the CDR3 gives the full variable domain: DTGVSQNPRHKITKRGQNVTFRCDPISEHNRLYWYRQTLGQGPEFLTYFQNEAQLEKSRLLSDRFSAERPKGSFSTLEIQRTEQGDSAMYLCASSPTTGYTFGSGTRLTVV.

This clone was seen only a few times. This chain uses TRBV7-6 with TRBJ2-5, with D perhaps TRBD2 (5 bases). The V gene lost 5 bases and the J gene lost 5 bases, with 21 bases spanning the gap. The CDR3 runs 16 residues. Germline CDR1 reads SGHVS; CDR2 reads FNYEAQ. Here the CDR3 DNA reads TGTGCCAGCAGCGCAGAATTTTCCTTACTAGGGGAGACCCAGTACTTC. The encoded protein is CASSAEFSLLGETQYF.

The chain combines TRBV3-1 (or the pseudogene TRBV3-2) with TRBJ1-1; D is unclear. V was trimmed by 0 bases and J by 4 bases, leaving 9 bases between them. Germline CDR1 and CDR2: LGHDT and YNNKEL (reference sequence). The CDR3 is 14 residues long. The chain's CDR3 is CASSQEVDSTEAFF. CDR3 sequence (DNA): TGTGCCAGCAGCCAAGAGGTGGATTCCACTGAAGCTTTCTTT.

The chain links TRBV2 to TRBJ1-2; D gene ambiguous. Germline values: CDR1 SNHLY, CDR2 FYNNEI. The germline V and J ends were trimmed by 2 bases and 8 bases, with 15 bases remaining between them. The CDR3 runs 14 residues. CDR3 in DNA: TGTGCCAGCAGTGAAATGGGCCCGGCGGGAGGCTACACCTTC. Protein: CASSEMGPAGGYTF.

V and J are TRBV11-3 and TRBJ2-5, with D perhaps given as TRBD1 or TRBD2 (7 bases each). The CDR3 is made up of 16 amino acids. V was shortened by 1 base and J by 6 bases, with 18 bases between the two germline ends. Germline lookup yields CDR1 SGHNT and CDR2 YENEEA. The CDR3 sequence: CASSLGAGGDSKTQYF. CDR3 sequence (DNA): TGTGCCAGCAGCTTAGGGGCAGGGGGGGACTCAAAGACCCAGTACTTC.

The chain joins TRBV2 to TRBJ2-2, with 7 positions matching TRBD2. The germline V gene has CDR1 SNHLY and CDR2 FYNNEI. The CDR3 extends over 15 amino acids. The V gene end was trimmed by 6 bases and the J gene end by 1 base; junction bases not matched to a gene: 5. The CDR3 protein is CASRRGTENTGELFF. In DNA, the CDR3 is TGTGCCAGCAGGCGGGGGACGGAGAACACCGGGGAGCTGTTTTTT.

This chain uses TRBV5-1 with TRBJ2-5; D not certain. The CDR3 totals 14 residues. Germline CDR1 reads SGHRS; CDR2 reads YFSETQ. V gave up 3 bases and J gave up 4 bases, with 13 bases separating them. CDR3 in DNA: TGCGCCAGCAGCTCCGGAGAGCTCGGAGAGACCCAGTACTTC. The encoded protein is CASSSGELGETQYF.

The chain links TRBV5-1 to TRBJ2-2; D not certain. CDR1 is SGHRS and CDR2 is YFSETQ in the germline V gene. The CDR3 totals 15 residues. V shed 0 bases and J shed 2 bases, with 8 bases lying between them. CDR3: CASSLGGSNTGELFF. DNA for the CDR3: TGCGCCAGCAGCTTGGGGGGATCAAACACCGGGGAGCTGTTTTTT.

V gene TRBV2 combines with J gene TRBJ2-3, with D possibly TRBD2 on 5 matching bases. The germline V and J ends were trimmed by 4 bases and 0 bases, with 8 bases remaining between them. CDR3 length equals 14 residues. Germline V gene lookup returns CDR1 SNHLY and CDR2 FYNNEI. In DNA form, the CDR3 reads TGTGCCAGCAGTGGGCTAGCTAGCACAGATACGCAGTATTTT. This gives the protein CASSGLASTDTQYF. Full variable domain (remainder filled in from reference TRBV2 and TRBJ2-3): EPEVTQTPSHQVTQMGQEVILRCVPISNHLYFYWYRQILGQKVEFLVSFYNNEISEKSEIFDDQFSVERPDGSNFTLKIRSTKLEDSAMYFCASSGLASTDTQYFGPGTRLTVL.

There are a few counts of this clone. J is TRBJ2-3 and V is TRBV6-6; 9 bases align to TRBD1. Per the germline V gene, CDR1 is MNHNY and CDR2 is SVGAGI (reference sequence). This CDR3 is built from 14 residues. V lost 5 bases, J lost 6 bases, and 6 bases stayed unmatched. The CDR3 loop reads CASSRTGEVDTQYF. Written as DNA, the CDR3 is TGTGCCAGCAGTAGGACAGGGGAGGTGGATACGCAGTATTTT.

The chain links TRBV14 to TRBJ1-6; TRBD1 matches 9 bases. The germline CDR1 and CDR2 sequences are SGHDN and FVKESK. Losses at the gene ends were 4 bases for V and 10 bases for J; bases not matched to a gene: 8. CDR3 length equals 15 residues. The CDR3 DNA reads as TGTGCCAGCAGCCGGACAGGGGCCCCGGGGTCACCCCTCCACTTT. It translates to CASSRTGAPGSPLHF.

The chain has TRBV28 and TRBJ2-3; 10 nucleotides align to TRBD1. Per the germline V gene, CDR1 is MDHEN and CDR2 is SYDVKM. V dropped 4 bases and J dropped 4; count of bases not matched to a gene: 11. CDR3 length: 17 residues. CDR3 residues: CASSSSGQGRVADTQYF. The CDR3 DNA reads as TGTGCCAGCAGTTCATCGGGACAGGGGAGAGTCGCAGATACGCAGTATTTT.

This rearrangement joins TRBV19 to TRBJ1-1, with 7 bases aligning to TRBD1. The ends lost 8 bases at V and 5 bases at J; junction bases unmatched: 8. CDR3 length: 13 residues. Germline values: CDR1 LNHDA, CDR2 SQIVND (reference sequence). For the CDR3, the DNA is TGTGCCAGTGGATCTGGGACAGCGACTGAAGCTTTCTTT. The encoded protein is CASGSGTATEAFF.

The chain combines TRBV19 with TRBJ2-5, with 8 bases identical to TRBD1. The V gene's germline CDR1 is LNHDA and CDR2 SQIVND (reference sequence). CDR3 length: 15 residues. V shed 7 bases and J 5 bases; nucleotides not matched to a gene: 12. CDR3 bases: TGTGCCAGTACCAGCTTACAGGGGGATCGGGAGACCCAGTACTTC. Translated: CASTSLQGDRETQYF.

This chain uses TRBV6-4 with TRBJ2-1, with TRBD2 matching 12 bases. This CDR3 has 15 amino acids. Germline trimming cut 6 bases from V and 3 bases from J; bases unmatched to any gene: 3. The V gene's germline CDR1 is MRHNA and CDR2 SNTAGT. The CDR3 sequence is CASSTLAGGYNEQFF. CDR3 sequence (DNA): TGTGCCAGCAGCACACTAGCGGGAGGCTACAATGAGCAGTTCTTC.

This chain connects TRBV27 to TRBJ1-1, with D perhaps matching TRBD1 (6 bases). Germline CDR1 MNHEY, CDR2 SMNVEV (reference sequence). V was trimmed by 2 bases and J by 4 bases, leaving 20 bases between them. The CDR3 is 17 residues long. The CDR3 nucleotides read TGTGCCAGCAGTTTAGGGGTAGGCGTGAGGGGGATCACTGAAGCTTTCTTT. It encodes CASSLGVGVRGITEAFF.

This sequence joins TRBV19 and TRBJ1-4; TRBD1 matches at 9 bases. Trimming removed 5 bases from V and 2 bases from J; junction bases left unmatched: 6. Germline V gene lookup returns CDR1 LNHDA and CDR2 SQIVND (reference sequence). The length of the CDR3 is 16 residues. This CDR3 is CASSSRTGDTNEKLFF. CDR3 sequence (DNA): TGTGCCAGTAGTTCGAGGACAGGGGACACTAATGAAAAACTGTTTTTT.